This paragraph reports one T cell receptor (beta chain). Antigen specificity is unknown. The V gene end was trimmed by 1 base and the J gene end by 1 base; junction bases not matched to a gene: 4. The CDR3 consists of 16 residues. Per germline, CDR1 SGHNT and CDR2 YYREEE (reference sequence). An immunoSEQ assay, version v3.0, was performed at survey level. Sequencing had a target that covered roughly 35,000-55,000 T-cell genomes per sample. Produced via immunoSEQ multiplex PCR; TCRdb's table is partial and in-frame only. Of over 30,000 clones listed, roughly nine tenths are singletons. The data were obtained in a study of long-term antiretroviral therapy in people with HIV. Looking at the study overall: The earliest samples predate the 2015 immediate-ART recommendation by about a decade. General study results and limits: Repertoire dominance by clones expanded before ART was seen at all time points. Diversity rose after ART but stayed below transplant donor controls.

The material sequenced was unsorted PBMCs, taken 1.2 years after starting antiretroviral therapy. The clonotype comes from a woman between 50 and 59 years old with HIV. The chain recombines TRBV5-4 with TRBJ2-3; TRBD2 aligns across 9 bases. CDR3 nucleotides: TGTGCCAGCAGCTTGCGGCTAGCGGGACGCACAGATACGCAGTATTTT. This encodes CASSLRLAGRTDTQYF.